This entry lists 27 T cell receptor beta chains sequenced from one sample in a study of cytomegalovirus exposure and HLA in healthy donors (dated by TCRdb to the late 2010s). The library relied on the immunoSEQ multiplex PCR assay. For the multiplex PCR, a mixture combining 60 forward primers for TCR Vbeta segments and 13 reverse primers for TCR Jbeta segments was used. TCRdb's version of the immuneACCESS table is confined to in-frame rearrangements and falls short of the full clone set. An unresolved V gene accounts for under half of the shortfall where checked; the remainder is of unknown origin. The sample table lists 50,000 to 65,000 clones, roughly 84% of them with a count of one. The biggest ten clones account for approximately 2.8% of the sample. Sequenced input: PBMCs. These receptors all stem from a woman aged 18-35 years in good health and CMV-seronegative.

The rearrangement links TRBV7-2 to TRBJ1-6, with TRBD1 matching 7 bases. V dropped 5 bases and J dropped 10; count of bases not matched to a gene: 8. Germline CDR1 reads SGHTA; CDR2 reads FQGNSA. The CDR3 sequence is 14 residues long. CDR3 nucleotide sequence: TGTGCCAGCAGCAAAGACAGGGCGGGATCACCCCTCCACTTT. It codes for CASSKDRAGSPLHF.

This clone was seen a few times. The V gene is TRBV27, the J gene TRBJ2-7, with D possibly being TRBD2 (6 bases). Between the trimmed V and J ends, which lost 4 bases and 5 bases, there was a span of 15 bases. The germline gives CDR1 MNHEY, CDR2 SMNVEV (reference sequence). CDR3 length: 14 amino acids. The CDR3 loop reads CASSSQEGPHEQYF. The CDR3 DNA is TGTGCCAGCAGTTCACAGGAGGGGCCCCACGAGCAGTACTTC.

The CDR3 nucleotides read TGCGCCAGCAGCTTGCGGGGGGCTGGAAACACCATATATTTT. This gives the protein CASSLRGAGNTIYF. The V and J genes are TRBV5-1 and TRBJ1-3, with a tentative D call TRBD1 (5 bases). The CDR3 extends over 14 amino acids. Germline assignment: CDR1 SGHRS and CDR2 YFSETQ. The germline V and J ends were trimmed by 1 base and 2 bases, with 7 bases remaining between them.

The genes are TRBV6-1 and TRBJ1-5, with D hard to call. CDR3 length: 13 amino acids. Germline CDR1 reads MNHNS; CDR2 reads SASEGT. Deletions cut 11 bases from V and 4 bases from J, with 15 bases between. DNA of the CDR3: TGTGCCGGGAGTAGGGCTACAAATCAGCCCCAGCATTTT. Its protein product is CAGSRATNQPQHF.

The chain recombines TRBV27 with TRBJ1-2, with TRBD1 identical over 11 bases. The CDR3 is made up of 16 amino acids. V dropped 6 bases and J dropped 1; count of bases not matched to a gene: 7. Germline V lookup: CDR1 MNHEY, CDR2 SMNVEV (reference sequence). The CDR3: CASRRTGGQGNYGYTF. CDR3 DNA: TGTGCCAGCAGAAGGACAGGGGGCCAGGGTAACTATGGCTACACCTTC.

The rearrangement uses TRBV28 and TRBJ2-5, with 9 bases lining up with TRBD1. The trim removed 6 bases at V and 1 base at J, leaving 6 bases unmatched. In germline, CDR1 is MDHEN, CDR2 SYDVKM. CDR3 length: 15 residues. In DNA, the CDR3 is TGTGCCAGCAGCATCCGGGGACAGGGCCAAGAGACCCAGTACTTC. Translation: CASSIRGQGQETQYF.

The chain combines TRBV30 with TRBJ1-1; D is undetermined. Germline assignment: CDR1 GTSNPN and CDR2 SVGIG (reference sequence). V was cut by 3 bases and J by 7 bases, with 15 bases left in between. CDR3 length equals 13 residues. CDR3 nucleotides: TGTGCCTGGAGCGCACGGTCGGGAGGTGAAGCTTTCTTT. Protein sequence: CAWSARSGGEAFF.

This clone was recorded a few times. V is TRBV25-1 and J is TRBJ1-3, with D possibly matching TRBD1 (5 bases). Trimming removed 6 bases from V and 0 bases from J, with 9 bases in between. CDR1 MGHDK and CDR2 SYGVNS come from the germline V gene. This CDR3 has 14 amino acids. This CDR3 reads CASSYGGSGNTIYF. In DNA form, the CDR3 reads TGTGCCAGCAGCTACGGGGGCTCTGGAAACACCATATATTTT. The entire variable domain, with the rest obtained from reference TRBV25-1 and TRBJ1-3, is as follows: EADIYQTPRYLVIGTGKKITLECSQTMGHDKMYWYQQDPGMELHLIHYSYGVNSTEKGDLSSESTVSRIRTEHFPLTLESARPSHTSQYLCASSYGGSGNTIYFGEGSWLTVV.

The J gene is TRBJ2-5, the V gene TRBV5-1, with 8 bases matching TRBD2. There are 14 residues in the CDR3. V lost 5 bases and J lost 5; bases outside the gene matches: 8. Germline V gene data show CDR1 as SGHRS and CDR2 as YFSETQ. CDR3 bases: TGCGCCAGCAGTAGGAGCGGGAGCAGGGAGACCCAGTACTTC. Protein product: CASSRSGSRETQYF. Together with reference TRBV5-1 and TRBJ2-5, the CDR3 gives the full variable domain: KAGVTQTPRYLIKTRGQQVTLSCSPISGHRSVSWYQQTPGQGLQFLFEYFSETQRNKGNFPGRFSGRQFSNSRSEMNVSTLELGDSALYLCASSRSGSRETQYFGPGTRLLVL.

The rearrangement links TRBV10-3 to TRBJ2-1; 7 bases fit TRBD2. The V gene end was trimmed by 4 bases and the J gene end by 6 bases; junction bases not matched to a gene: 12. This CDR3 region has 16 residues. Germline V gives CDR1 ENHRY, CDR2 SYGVKD. As DNA, the CDR3 is TGTGCCATCAGTGTAATCCGTCGAGCGGGATCCAATGAGCAGTTCTTC. It yields the protein CAISVIRRAGSNEQFF.

With regard to this clone: A read error may account for a junction end that differs from germline. The chain employs TRBV28 and TRBJ1-3, with TRBD1 matching 8 bases. Germline V gene lookup returns CDR1 MDHEN and CDR2 SYDVKM. CDR3 length: 16 amino acids. The CDR3 nucleotides read TGTGCCAGCAGGTTATCCGGGACAGGAGCTGGAAACACCATATATTTT. Its translation is CASRLSGTGAGNTIYF.

The chain carries TRBV27 and TRBJ1-5, with no clear D. The length of the CDR3 is 13 residues. Germline CDR1 reads MNHEY; CDR2 reads SMNVEV (reference sequence). V lost 4 bases to trimming and J lost 9 bases, with 13 bases between them. As DNA, the CDR3 is TGTGCCAGCAGTTCACCCGCCGGAGGGCCCCAGCATTTT. It yields the protein CASSSPAGGPQHF.

J is TRBJ1-5 and V is TRBV10-2; D is unresolved. The V end lost 1 base, the J end lost 7 bases, and 8 bases lay between the germline ends. The CDR3 loop spans 13 amino acids. Germline CDR1 reads WSHSY; CDR2 reads SAAADI. As DNA, the CDR3 is TGCGCCAGCAGTGAGTATCGAGGACAGCCCCAGCATTTT. Its translation is CASSEYRGQPQHF.

V gene TRBV11-2 combines with J gene TRBJ2-7; 7 bases line up with TRBD1. The J segment lost 2 bases and the V segment lost 4 bases, leaving 5 bases of the junction unmatched. Germline-derived CDR1 and CDR2 are SGHAT and FQNNGV. This CDR3 is built from 14 residues. The CDR3 reads CASSSNRGPYEQYF. In DNA, the CDR3 is TGTGCCAGCAGCTCAAACAGGGGTCCCTACGAGCAGTACTTC.

The chain joins TRBV5-1 to TRBJ1-5, with a tentative D call TRBD1 (5 bases). CDR1 and CDR2 (germline): SGHRS, YFSETQ. Trimming shortened V by 5 bases and J by 1 base, and 13 bases separated the two germline ends. This CDR3 is built from 15 residues. The DNA of the CDR3 is TGCGCCAGCAGAAGCGGGACGGACAGCAATCAGCCCCAGCATTTT. Translation: CASRSGTDSNQPQHF. Looking up the rest from reference TRBV5-1 and TRBJ1-5 gives the full variable domain: KAGVTQTPRYLIKTRGQQVTLSCSPISGHRSVSWYQQTPGQGLQFLFEYFSETQRNKGNFPGRFSGRQFSNSRSEMNVSTLELGDSALYLCASRSGTDSNQPQHFGDGTRLSIL.

The gene calls are TRBV5-1 and TRBJ1-1, with 8 bases fitting TRBD1. The V and J ends lost 0 bases and 4 bases, in that order; junction bases with no gene match: 8. Germline-derived CDR1 and CDR2 are SGHRS and YFSETQ. CDR3 length equals 16 residues. CDR3 protein: CASSLVAPGGFTEAFF. The CDR3 DNA reads as TGCGCCAGCAGCTTGGTTGCTCCAGGGGGCTTCACTGAAGCTTTCTTT.

Concerning this clone: A junction end diverges from the germline sequence, so it may reflect a read error. V usage is TRBV18 and J usage is TRBJ2-6, with 7 nucleotides matching TRBD1. The CDR3 extends over 16 amino acids. Germline-derived CDR1 and CDR2 are KGHSH and LQKENI. The CDR3, as DNA: TGTGCCAGCGCCTTAACAGGGGAACCTGGGGCCAACGGCCTGACTTTC. It encodes CASALTGEPGANGLTF. Combining the CDR3 with reference TRBV18 and TRBJ2-6 gives the whole variable domain NAGVMQNPRHLVRRRGQEARLRCSPMKGHSHVYWYRQLPEEGLKFMVYLQKENIIDESGMPKERFSAEFPKEGPSILRIQQVVRGDSAAYFCASALTGEPGANGLTFGAGSRLTVL.

This sequence joins TRBV5-1 and TRBJ1-1; no reliable D call. V was trimmed by 0 bases and J by 3 bases, leaving 9 bases between them. There are 14 residues in the CDR3. From germline, CDR1 is SGHRS and CDR2 YFSETQ. The CDR3 is CASSLVPGYTEAFF. CDR3 DNA: TGCGCCAGCAGCTTGGTGCCGGGGTACACTGAAGCTTTCTTT.

The chain has TRBV4-1 and TRBJ2-5; TRBD1 matches 7 bases. This CDR3 has 16 amino acids. V shed 0 bases and J 6 bases; nucleotides not matched to a gene: 10. CDR1 and CDR2 from the germline V gene are MGHRA and YSYEKL. CDR3 sequence (DNA): TGCGCCAGCAGCCAAGACGGGGACAGTCGGCGAAAGACCCAGTACTTC. It is translated as CASSQDGDSRRKTQYF.

The chain recombines TRBV27 with TRBJ2-3; 15 bases fit TRBD2. This CDR3 comprises 20 residues. Germline V gives CDR1 MNHEY, CDR2 SMNVEV (reference sequence). With V trimmed by 4 bases and J by 1 base, 12 bases remained unmatched. CDR3 DNA sequence: TGTGCCAGCAGTTCGCCGGGACTAGCGGGAGGCCCACTTGGCACAGATACGCAGTATTTT. It is translated as CASSSPGLAGGPLGTDTQYF.

The gene calls are TRBV28 and TRBJ2-7, with D possibly TRBD1 on 6 matching bases. The germline CDR1 and CDR2 sequences are MDHEN and SYDVKM. Trimming pared 8 bases from V and 2 bases from J, leaving 16 bases between. The CDR3 spans 14 residues. The CDR3 here is CASGDRKGAYEQYF. CDR3 nucleotides: TGTGCCAGCGGTGACAGGAAAGGGGCCTACGAGCAGTACTTC.

This clone showed up just once. The V and J genes are TRBV7-9 and TRBJ1-3, with a possible D match to TRBD1 (6 bases). The CDR3 length is 17 residues. Germline V CDR1 and CDR2: SEHNR, FQNEAQ (reference sequence). Trimming cost V 4 bases and J 2 bases, with 18 bases left between them. The CDR3 protein is CASSSAGEWLTGNTIYF. CDR3 coding DNA: TGTGCCAGCAGCTCGGCAGGGGAATGGCTTACTGGAAACACCATATATTTT.

This clone has a handful of counts. The chain recombines TRBV10-3 with TRBJ2-7; 9 bases map to TRBD2. The V segment lost 4 bases and the J segment 6 bases; nucleotides outside the gene matches: 7. Germline loops: CDR1 ENHRY, CDR2 SYGVKD. The CDR3 is 14 amino acids. CDR3 in DNA: TGTGCCATCAGTGGCCAGACTAGCGGAAGCGAGCAGTACTTC. Amino acids: CAISGQTSGSEQYF.

The gene calls are TRBV6-5 and TRBJ1-1; a weak D match, TRBD1 (5 bases). The CDR3 is made up of 15 amino acids. The germline gives CDR1 MNHEY, CDR2 SVGAGI. V dropped 5 bases and J dropped 5 bases, with 18 bases sitting between them. CDR3 residues: CASSTDRPGRTEAFF. For the CDR3, the DNA is TGTGCCAGCAGTACCGATCGCCCAGGGCGGACTGAAGCTTTCTTT.

The chain couples TRBV25-1 to TRBJ2-2; 12 nucleotides match TRBD1. With 0 bases clipped from V and 6 bases from J, the junction kept 8 bases outside the gene matches. The length of the CDR3 is 18 residues. Per germline, CDR1 MGHDK and CDR2 SYGVNS. CDR3 nucleotides: TGTGCCAGCAGTGAATATCAAGGGGACAGGGGGCGTTCCGGGGAGCTGTTTTTT. Its protein is CASSEYQGDRGRSGELFF.

The chain employs TRBV27 and TRBJ2-1, with a possible D match to TRBD2 (5 bases). Trimming stripped 3 bases from V and 4 bases from J, with 13 bases between. CDR1 and CDR2 (germline): MNHEY, SMNVEV (reference sequence). The length of the CDR3 is 15 residues. The CDR3 region is CASSFQWERYNEQFF. The CDR3 nucleotides are TGTGCCAGCAGTTTCCAGTGGGAGAGGTACAATGAGCAGTTCTTC.

With regard to this clone: At one boundary the junction diverges from the germline segment, which might be a read error. The chain uses TRBV7-6 and TRBJ1-1, with D unclear. This CDR3 has 13 amino acids. Germline values: CDR1 SGHVS, CDR2 FNYEAQ. The CDR3 here is CASSLAENAEAFF. The CDR3 bases are TGTGCCAGCAGCTTAGCGGAGAACGCTGAAGCTTTCTTT. Combining the CDR3 with reference TRBV7-6 and TRBJ1-1 gives the whole variable domain GAGVSQSPRYKVTKRGQDVALRCDPISGHVSLYWYRQALGQGPEFLTYFNYEAQQDKSGLPNDRFSAERPEGSISTLTIQRTEQRDSAMYRCASSLAENAEAFFGQGTRLTVV.